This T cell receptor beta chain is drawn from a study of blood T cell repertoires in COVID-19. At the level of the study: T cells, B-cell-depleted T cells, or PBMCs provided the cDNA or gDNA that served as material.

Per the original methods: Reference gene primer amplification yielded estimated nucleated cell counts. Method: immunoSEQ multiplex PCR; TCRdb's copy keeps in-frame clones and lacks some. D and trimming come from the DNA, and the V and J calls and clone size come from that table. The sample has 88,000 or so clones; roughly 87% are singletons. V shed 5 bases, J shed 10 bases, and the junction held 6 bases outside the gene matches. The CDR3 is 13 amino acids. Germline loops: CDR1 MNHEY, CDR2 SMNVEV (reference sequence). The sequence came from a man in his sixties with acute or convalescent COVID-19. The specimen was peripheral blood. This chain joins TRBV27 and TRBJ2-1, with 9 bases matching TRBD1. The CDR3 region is CASSRDRVREQFF. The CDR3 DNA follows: TGTGCCAGCAGTAGGGACAGGGTAAGAGAGCAGTTCTTC.